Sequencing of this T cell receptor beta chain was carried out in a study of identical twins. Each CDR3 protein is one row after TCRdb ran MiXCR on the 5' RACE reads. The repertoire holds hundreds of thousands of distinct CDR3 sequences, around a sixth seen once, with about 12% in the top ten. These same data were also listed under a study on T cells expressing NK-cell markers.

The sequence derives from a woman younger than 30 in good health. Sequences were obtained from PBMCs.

The CDR3 spells CASRGPGEQYF. Written as DNA, the CDR3 is TGTGCCAGCAGGGGTCCGGGCGAGCAGTACTTC. V and J are TRBV6-6 and TRBJ2-7; D ambiguous. Trimming left V 6 bases short and J 6 bases short, with 9 bases between. The CDR3 extends over 11 amino acids. Germline loops: CDR1 MNHNY, CDR2 SVGAGI (reference sequence).